The 14 T cell receptor beta chains below come from one sample, sequenced in a study of blood T cell repertoires in COVID-19. Libraries were prepared by immunoSEQ multiplex PCR; TCRdb keeps only in-frame clonotypes and omits some of them. This repertoire shows 130,000 to 150,000 clones, about 84% found once; its top ten account for over 7.5%. The material sequenced was peripheral blood. The receptors derive from a woman aged 80 or older in a cohort sampled during active or convalescent COVID-19.

CDR3 DNA: TGTGCCAGCAGCTTGAGCCCCGGCTCTAGCGAGCAGTACTTC. It yields the protein CASSLSPGSSEQYF. This rearrangement joins TRBV7-9 to TRBJ2-7; D remains unclear. This CDR3 spans 14 amino acids. Germline V gives CDR1 SEHNR, CDR2 FQNEAQ (reference sequence). V was cut by 3 bases and J by 6 bases, with 15 bases left in between. Looking up the rest from reference TRBV7-9 and TRBJ2-7 gives the full variable domain: DTGVSQNPRHKITKRGQNVTFRCDPISEHNRLYWYRQTLGQGPEFLTYFQNEAQLEKSRLLSDRFSAERPKGSFSTLEIQRTEQGDSAMYLCASSLSPGSSEQYFGPGTRLTVT.

The J gene is TRBJ2-1, the V gene TRBV3-1 (or the pseudogene TRBV3-2), with TRBD2 matching 12 bases. J lost 9 bases, V lost 8 bases, and 8 bases had no gene match. The germline V gene has CDR1 LGHDT and CDR2 YNNKEL (reference sequence). The CDR3 has 14 residues. CDR3 bases: TGTGCCAGCGCTCCTAGCGGGGGGGATGGTGAGCAGTTCTTC. Translated, it gives CASAPSGGDGEQFF.

The V and J genes are TRBV18 and TRBJ2-5; 7 bases fit TRBD1. Germline trimming cut 4 bases from V and 1 base from J; bases unmatched to any gene: 6. The CDR3 is 15 residues long. The germline V gene has CDR1 KGHSH and CDR2 LQKENI. CDR3 sequence (DNA): TGTGCCAGCTCACTTGGCTGGGACAGCCAAGAGACCCAGTACTTC. It specifies CASSLGWDSQETQYF.

This chain uses TRBV7-4 with TRBJ2-7; the D is unclear. The CDR3 length is 17 residues. Germline-derived CDR1 and CDR2 are SGHVT and SQSDAQ. Trimming shortened V by 2 bases and J by 2 bases, and 19 bases separated the two germline ends. CDR3 sequence reads: CASSLIWSSPAPYEQYV. CDR3 DNA: TGTGCCAGCAGCTTAATTTGGAGTTCCCCAGCACCCTACGAGCAGTACGTC.

This clone was observed a single time. V gene TRBV14 combines with J gene TRBJ1-1, with D uncertain. The ends were cut back, 2 bases at V and 1 base at J, with 5 bases in the middle. The germline V gene encodes CDR1 SGHDN and CDR2 FVKESK. This CDR3 comprises 13 residues. The CDR3 loop reads CASSQSRNTEAFF. Written as DNA, the CDR3 is TGTGCCAGCAGCCAATCGAGGAACACTGAAGCTTTCTTT. Full variable domain (rest looked up from reference TRBV14 and TRBJ1-1): EAGVTQFPSHSVIEKGQTVTLRCDPISGHDNLYWYRRVMGKEIKFLLHFVKESKQDESGMPNNRFLAERTGGTYSTLKVQPAELEDSGVYFCASSQSRNTEAFFGQGTRLTVV.

On this clone itself: Other DNA sequences in the same sample also yield this CDR3. V gene TRBV5-1 combines with J gene TRBJ2-5; no definite D call. Germline CDR1 and CDR2: SGHRS and YFSETQ. The CDR3 runs to 11 residues. Trimming took 4 bases from V and 2 from J, leaving 3 bases between them. The CDR3 nucleotides read TGCGCCAGCAGCCTGCAAGAGACCCAGTACTTC. Protein product: CASSLQETQYF.

V is TRBV20-1 and J is TRBJ2-3; maybe TRBD2 (5 bases). The CDR3 runs to 11 residues. Trimming shortened V by 5 bases and J by 7 bases, and 10 bases separated the two germline ends. CDR1 is DFQATT and CDR2 is SNEGSKA in the germline V gene (reference sequence). The CDR3 sequence: CSAGRGYTQYF. The CDR3 nucleotides are TGCAGTGCTGGTCGGGGATATACGCAGTATTTT.

This clone was seen only a few times. The chain carries TRBV6-5 and TRBJ1-3; 8 nucleotides align to TRBD1. With V trimmed by 6 bases and J by 4 bases, 2 bases remained unmatched. The CDR3 contains 13 residues. Germline V gene sequence: CDR1 MNHEY, CDR2 SVGAGI. The DNA of the CDR3 is TGTGCCAGCAGCGGGACAGGAGGAAACACCATATATTTT. It codes for CASSGTGGNTIYF.

The chain combines TRBV6-2 or TRBV6-3 with TRBJ1-5; no clear D. The germline gives CDR1 MNHEY, CDR2 SVGEGT. The V and J ends lost 6 bases and 11 bases respectively, with 20 bases between them. The CDR3 is 14 residues long. The CDR3, as DNA: TGTGCCAGCAGCCCGGAATTCGGGGTGAGAGCCCAGCATTTT. It encodes CASSPEFGVRAQHF.

The chain links TRBV9 to TRBJ1-2; D is perhaps TRBD1 (6 bases). Germline CDR1 is SGDLS and CDR2 is YYNGEE. The germline V and J ends were trimmed by 4 bases and 0 bases, with 10 bases remaining between them. The CDR3 contains 14 residues. The CDR3 protein is CASSPRTANYGYTF. The CDR3 coding sequence is TGTGCCAGCAGCCCCCGGACAGCTAACTATGGCTACACCTTC.

The chain carries TRBV7-2 and TRBJ1-2; 7 nucleotides align to TRBD1. V shed 5 bases, J shed 0 bases, and the junction held 6 bases outside the gene matches. The CDR3 covers 15 residues. Germline assignment: CDR1 SGHTA and CDR2 FQGNSA. The CDR3 DNA is TGTGCCAGCAGCCATAGACAGGGACCTAACTATGGCTACACCTTC. Translating it yields CASSHRQGPNYGYTF.

The chain recombines TRBV18 with TRBJ2-1, with a weak D call TRBD1 (5 bases). The CDR3 covers 14 residues. Per the germline V gene, CDR1 is KGHSH and CDR2 is LQKENI. V was shortened by 4 bases and J by 2 bases, with 9 bases between the two germline ends. CDR3: CASSLDRTYNEQFF. The CDR3 bases are TGTGCCAGCTCACTTGACAGAACCTACAATGAGCAGTTCTTC.

The V and J genes are TRBV10-1 and TRBJ2-7, with D possibly being TRBD1 (5 bases). Germline CDR1 is WNHNN and CDR2 is SYGVQD (reference sequence). There are 12 residues in the CDR3. Between the trimmed V and J ends, which lost 5 bases and 4 bases, there was a span of 9 bases. CDR3 DNA sequence: TGCGCCAGCAGTCCAGGGCCTTACGAGCAGTACGTC. This gives the protein CASSPGPYEQYV.

V is TRBV15 and J is TRBJ2-5, with D possibly TRBD1 on 6 matching bases. CDR1 is LNHNV and CDR2 is YYDKDF in the germline V gene (reference sequence). The CDR3 is made up of 16 amino acids. Trimming cost V 3 bases and J 4 bases, with 18 bases left between them. For the CDR3, the DNA is TGTGCCACCAGCAGGGAAAAAGTCACAGGGCGAGAGACCCAGTACTTC. Residues: CATSREKVTGRETQYF.